This T cell receptor beta chain was sequenced during a study of blood T cell repertoires in COVID-19. This CDR3 region has 17 residues. The V gene end was trimmed by 5 bases and the J gene end by 7 bases; junction bases not matched to a gene: 15. Here immunoSEQ multiplex PCR was the method, and the copy in TCRdb shows in-frame clones only, minus some. This table holds 70,000 or so clones, 90% found once. V and J are TRBV6-7 and TRBJ2-1; TRBD2 agrees at 9 bases. TRBV6-7 is marked as an open reading frame, function uncertain. The source of this sequence is a woman aged 80 or over with active COVID-19. Sequencing was performed on peripheral blood. CDR3 nucleotides: TGTGCCAGCAGTCCCTACTTTTTGGGACTAGCAGAGAATGAGCAGTTCTTC. Its protein product is CASSPYFLGLAENEQFF.